The 27 T cell receptor beta chains given below trace back to one sample, sequenced in a study of T cell responses to AZD1222 COVID-19 vaccine. Sequenced by immunoSEQ multiplex PCR; TCRdb stores in-frame clones only, minus some. The repertoire holds 110,000 to 150,000 clones, with approximately 85% as singletons. Sample: peripheral blood, taken on day 0 of AZD1222 vaccination. Every receptor here comes from an adult in good health.

This chain links TRBV15 with TRBJ2-7, with D perhaps TRBD1 (6 bases). Germline V CDR1 and CDR2: LNHNV, YYDKDF (reference sequence). V was cut by 5 bases and J by 0 bases, with 11 bases left in between. The CDR3 length is 14 residues. CDR3 loop: CATSEGVSSYEQYF. The CDR3 coding sequence is TGTGCCACCAGCGAGGGGGTCAGCTCCTACGAGCAGTACTTC. The complete variable domain, with remaining parts taken from reference TRBV15 and TRBJ2-7, reads DAMVIQNPRYQVTQFGKPVTLSCSQTLNHNVMYWYQQKSSQAPKLLFHYYDKDFNNEADTPDNFQSRRPNTSFCFLDIRSPGLGDTAMYLCATSEGVSSYEQYFGPGTRLTVT.

The genes are TRBV18 and TRBJ1-2; no definite D call. V lost 3 bases and J lost 0, with 8 bases in between. CDR1 and CDR2 (germline): KGHSH, LQKENI. The CDR3 is 14 amino acids. CDR3: CASSPAGTNYGYTF. CDR3 in DNA: TGTGCCAGCTCACCGGCAGGTACTAACTATGGCTACACCTTC.

This chain connects TRBV5-1 to TRBJ1-6, with TRBD1 identical over 8 bases. The CDR3 covers 15 residues. V lost 2 bases and J lost 10; bases outside the gene matches: 8. The V gene's germline CDR1 is SGHRS and CDR2 YFSETQ. The CDR3 reads CASSFGQGAESPLHF. CDR3 nucleotide sequence: TGCGCCAGCAGCTTCGGGCAGGGGGCAGAGTCACCCCTCCACTTT.

This clone occurred once. V is TRBV27 and J is TRBJ2-5; no clear D gene. This CDR3 is 15 amino acids long. Trimming cost V 6 bases and J 4 bases, with 18 bases left between them. From germline, CDR1 is MNHEY and CDR2 SMNVEV (reference sequence). The CDR3 loop is CASSSRTGSAETQYF. CDR3 DNA sequence: TGTGCCAGCAGCTCTCGCACGGGCAGCGCAGAGACCCAGTACTTC.

The chain has TRBV24-1 and TRBJ2-2; the D is unclear. The CDR3 spans 13 residues. The V gene lost 1 base and the J gene lost 4 bases, with 3 bases spanning the gap. Looked up from germline, CDR1 is KGHDR and CDR2 is SFDVKD. The CDR3 DNA reads as TGTGCCACCAGTGATTTTACCACCGGGGAGCTGTTTTTT. Protein sequence: CATSDFTTGELFF.

The chain employs TRBV2 and TRBJ2-1, with 10 bases identical to TRBD2. With V trimmed by 6 bases and J by 7 bases, 9 bases remained unmatched. CDR3 length: 15 amino acids. In germline, CDR1 is SNHLY, CDR2 FYNNEI. Written as DNA, the CDR3 is TGTGCCAGCAGCGGGACCGGGACTAGCGAAAATGAGCAGTTCTTC. Amino acids: CASSGTGTSENEQFF.

The chain carries TRBV7-6 and TRBJ2-5, with 8 bases fitting TRBD2. Unmatched junction bases numbered 16, after V lost 1 base and J lost 9 bases. This CDR3 region has 17 residues. Germline CDR1 is SGHVS and CDR2 is FNYEAQ. In DNA form, the CDR3 reads TGTGCCAGCAGCTTAGTCTTGATAATAGCGGGGACCGGGGCCCAGTACTTC. Translated: CASSLVLIIAGTGAQYF.

The rearrangement uses TRBV4-2 and TRBJ1-4, with D possibly TRBD1 on 5 matching bases. V lost 7 bases to trimming and J lost 4 bases, with 16 bases between them. The CDR3 is 15 residues long. Germline V gene sequence: CDR1 LGHNA, CDR2 YNFKEQ. The CDR3 sequence is CASKTTEVVNEKLFF. In nucleotides, the CDR3 is TGTGCCAGCAAGACGACAGAGGTAGTTAATGAAAAACTGTTTTTT.

This clone was seen a few times. V gene TRBV2 combines with J gene TRBJ1-1; possible D gene TRBD1, 5 bases. Germline V gene data show CDR1 as SNHLY and CDR2 as FYNNEI. This CDR3 has 13 amino acids. V lost 8 bases, J lost 7 bases, and 17 bases lay in between. The DNA for the CDR3 is TGTGCCAGCGCAGGGACCCACAAGATTGAAGCTTTCTTT. Protein sequence: CASAGTHKIEAFF.

The V and J genes are TRBV10-1 and TRBJ2-2, with TRBD1 identical over 7 bases. The CDR3 loop spans 14 amino acids. CDR1 and CDR2 from the germline V gene are WNHNN and SYGVQD (reference sequence). After removal of 8 bases from V and 5 bases from J, the junction contained 8 bases not matched to a gene. CDR3 sequence (DNA): TGCGCCAGCGTGGCAGGGGGTGGGACCGGGGAGCTGTTTTTT. This codes for CASVAGGGTGELFF.

This clone was seen a single time. The J gene is TRBJ1-1, the V gene TRBV6-5; D remains ambiguous. V lost 0 bases and J 5 bases, leaving 7 bases between the germline ends. The CDR3 extends over 13 amino acids. Germline CDR1 reads MNHEY; CDR2 reads SVGAGI. The CDR3 loop reads CASSYSGRTEAFF. CDR3 nucleotide sequence: TGTGCCAGCAGTTACTCAGGGCGGACTGAAGCTTTCTTT.

The V and J genes are TRBV7-2 and TRBJ1-1; no clear D. The CDR3 loop spans 13 amino acids. Trimming took off 5 bases at V and 0 bases at J, with 7 bases between the two ends. Germline-derived CDR1 and CDR2 are SGHTA and FQGNSA. CDR3 nucleotide sequence: TGTGCCAGCAGCCAACAAGTGAACACTGAAGCTTTCTTT. It is translated as CASSQQVNTEAFF.

The rearrangement uses TRBV9 and TRBJ2-1, with 8 positions matching TRBD2. The junction had 2 bases not matched to a gene; V was cut back by 0 bases and J by 9 bases. CDR1 SGDLS and CDR2 YYNGEE come from the germline V gene. The CDR3 has 13 amino acids. The DNA of the CDR3 is TGTGCCAGCAGCGTAGGAGCGGGGGTTGAGCAGTTCTTC. It translates to CASSVGAGVEQFF.

This clone was counted only a few times. This rearrangement joins TRBV7-9 to TRBJ2-2; a weak D match, TRBD1 (5 bases). The germline CDR1 and CDR2 sequences are SEHNR and FQNEAQ (reference sequence). The CDR3 loop spans 11 amino acids. Trimming removed 5 bases at V and 8 bases at J, with 6 bases between. CDR3 sequence reads: CASSPGGELFF. In nucleotides, the CDR3 is TGTGCCAGCAGCCCAGGGGGGGAGCTGTTTTTT.

The chain is built from TRBV7-9 and TRBJ1-1; D is unclear. The CDR3 is 13 amino acids. The germline gives CDR1 SEHNR, CDR2 FQNEAQ (reference sequence). V gave up 6 bases and J gave up 0 bases, with 8 bases separating them. DNA for the CDR3: TGTGCCAGCAGGGAGGGAATGAACACTGAAGCTTTCTTT. Amino acid sequence: CASREGMNTEAFF. The complete variable domain, with remaining parts taken from reference TRBV7-9 and TRBJ1-1, reads DTGVSQNPRHKITKRGQNVTFRCDPISEHNRLYWYRQTLGQGPEFLTYFQNEAQLEKSRLLSDRFSAERPKGSFSTLEIQRTEQGDSAMYLCASREGMNTEAFFGQGTRLTVV.

The chain joins TRBV28 to TRBJ2-5; a possible D gene is TRBD2 (6 bases). The CDR3 is 14 amino acids. Trimming shortened V by 5 bases and J by 5 bases, and 15 bases separated the two germline ends. CDR1 is MDHEN, CDR2 SYDVKM, per germline. The DNA of the CDR3 is TGTGCCAGCAGTCGGGGCGGTGCGGGGGAGACCCAGTACTTC. This sequence encodes CASSRGGAGETQYF.

The chain joins TRBV4-1 to TRBJ2-3, with D perhaps matching TRBD2 (7 bases). The germline gives CDR1 MGHRA, CDR2 YSYEKL. V was cut by 4 bases and J by 8 bases, with 16 bases left in between. The CDR3 totals 14 residues. The CDR3 coding sequence is TGCGCCAGCAGCCCCTCGAGGGGGGGAGGTACGCAGTATTTT. Protein sequence: CASSPSRGGGTQYF.

This clone was seen a handful of times. This chain links TRBV10-2 with TRBJ2-2, with 16 bases lining up with TRBD2. V lost 7 bases and J lost 2; bases outside the gene matches: 16. Germline CDR1 WSHSY, CDR2 SAAADI. This CDR3 has 21 amino acids. CDR3 loop: CASKGLPGLAGGPANTGELFF. For the CDR3, the DNA is TGCGCCAGCAAAGGGTTACCGGGACTAGCGGGGGGGCCGGCAAACACCGGGGAGCTGTTTTTT.

The V call is TRBV19, the J call TRBJ1-2; tentative D call: TRBD1 (6 bases). V was shortened by 8 bases and J by 2 bases, with 18 bases between the two germline ends. Germline CDR1 is LNHDA and CDR2 is SQIVND (reference sequence). The CDR3 length is 15 residues. The CDR3 DNA sequence: TGTGCCAGTGCCTTGGGACACCTAGGGAACTATGGCTACACCTTC. This encodes CASALGHLGNYGYTF.

This clone showed up just a few times. V is TRBV5-5 and J is TRBJ2-5; possible D gene TRBD2, 5 bases. Trimming cost V 0 bases and J 3 bases, with 6 bases left between them. The germline V gene encodes CDR1 SGHKS and CDR2 YYEKEE (reference sequence). This CDR3 has 13 amino acids. Here the CDR3 DNA reads TGTGCCAGCAGCTTGGCGGGAAAAGAGACCCAGTACTTC. Its protein product is CASSLAGKETQYF.

The J gene is TRBJ2-7, the V gene TRBV12-5, with 10 bases fitting TRBD1. This CDR3 contains 14 residues. Trimming cost V 11 bases and J 6 bases; bases outside gene matches: 13. CDR1 LGHNT and CDR2 FRNRAP come from the germline V gene. The CDR3 here is CAGSAGQGSGEQYF. CDR3 sequence (DNA): TGTGCTGGATCAGCGGGACAGGGGTCAGGCGAGCAGTACTTC.

The chain has TRBV7-2 and TRBJ2-7, with no clear D. The V end was cut by 0 bases, the J end by 3 bases, with 6 bases between. The CDR3 contains 13 residues. Germline CDR1 SGHTA, CDR2 FQGNSA. The CDR3 protein is CASSLALNYEQYF. The CDR3 nucleotides read TGTGCCAGCAGCTTAGCCCTAAACTACGAGCAGTACTTC.

In its sample, this clone was seen a few times. At the DNA level, this CDR3 is encoded by other sequences in the same sample as well. The chain uses TRBV18 and TRBJ1-5; D might be TRBD1 (6 bases). The ends were cut back, 2 bases at V and 5 bases at J, with 7 bases in the middle. The CDR3 has 13 residues. From germline, CDR1 is KGHSH and CDR2 LQKENI. The CDR3, as DNA: TGTGCCAGCTCACCAGGGGGCTATCAGCCCCAGCATTTT. This translates into CASSPGGYQPQHF.

V gene TRBV7-9 combines with J gene TRBJ2-5; a weak D match, TRBD1 (6 bases). Trimming left V 4 bases short and J 3 bases short, with 9 bases between. CDR1 and CDR2 (germline): SEHNR, FQNEAQ (reference sequence). This CDR3 has 13 residues. CDR3 DNA sequence: TGTGCCAGCAGCTGGCCAGGGGAAGAGACCCAGTACTTC. It codes for CASSWPGEETQYF.

The chain links TRBV7-2 to TRBJ1-2, with TRBD1 as a possible D gene (6 bases). Trimming shortened V by 2 bases and J by 4 bases, and 17 bases separated the two germline ends. From germline, CDR1 is SGHTA and CDR2 FQGNSA. The CDR3 consists of 16 residues. As DNA, the CDR3 is TGTGCCAGCAGCTTATGGACAGTACCTAGCCTCTATGGCTACACCTTC. It translates to CASSLWTVPSLYGYTF.

This sequence joins TRBV7-2 and TRBJ1-4; unclear D gene. The CDR3 has 18 amino acids. V shed 0 bases and J shed 0 bases, with 14 bases lying between them. Germline loops: CDR1 SGHTA, CDR2 FQGNSA. The CDR3 protein is CASSLAGGWPATNEKLFF. In nucleotides, the CDR3 is TGTGCCAGCAGCTTAGCAGGCGGGTGGCCTGCAACTAATGAAAAACTGTTTTTT.

This clone has only a few counts. The chain carries TRBV10-1 and TRBJ1-1, with unresolved D. The CDR3 has 14 amino acids. From germline, CDR1 is WNHNN and CDR2 SYGVQD (reference sequence). Trimming left V 4 bases short and J 1 base short, with 10 bases between. Written as DNA, the CDR3 is TGCGCCAGCAGTGGGGCGGGAGGGAACACTGAAGCTTTCTTT. The encoded protein is CASSGAGGNTEAFF.